The rows below give T cell receptor beta chains drawn from one sample of a study of T cell responses to AZD1222 COVID-19 vaccine. Only in-frame clones appear in the TCRdb table, and some are missing; sequencing was by immunoSEQ multiplex PCR. This sample carries around 210,000 clones, roughly 94% of them seen once, and the ten largest clones take 1.7%. The sequencing here drew on peripheral blood, taken 28 days after the second dose of the MenACWY control vaccine. The receptors originated from an adult who received the MenACWY meningococcal vaccine as a control. CDR3s include the opening cysteine and the closing phenylalanine or tryptophan. Fields, in order: J gene, clone size, D gene, V gene, CDR3 DNA, CDR3 protein. D genes are given only for firm matches. Only some rows state a clone size, as once, few, many or a class for expanded clones.

j_gene: TRBJ2-1
abundance: .
d_gene: TRBD2
v_gene: TRBV20-1
CDR3nt: TGCAGTGCTAGTTCCGGGGGCGGACTAGCGGGAGGGAATCGTTATGAGCAGTTCTTC
CDR3aa: CSASSGGGLAGGNRYEQFF

j_gene: TRBJ1-3
abundance: .
d_gene: TRBD1
v_gene: TRBV5-6
CDR3nt: TGTGCCAGCAGCCCACCGGGACAGATGAGCTCTGGAAACACCATATATTTT
CDR3aa: CASSPPGQMSSGNTIYF

j_gene: TRBJ2-5
abundance: few
d_gene: .
v_gene: TRBV20-1
CDR3nt: TGCAGTGCTAGGGGGGACGGGACCCAGTACTTC
CDR3aa: CSARGDGTQYF

j_gene: TRBJ2-1
abundance: .
d_gene: .
v_gene: TRBV28
CDR3nt: TGTGCCAGCAGTTCGAACTACAATGAGCAGTTCTTC
CDR3aa: CASSSNYNEQFF

j_gene: TRBJ1-5
abundance: .
d_gene: .
v_gene: TRBV3-1/TRBV3-2
CDR3nt: TGTGCCAGCAGGGAGGGGGGAAGCAATCAGCCCCAGCATTTT
CDR3aa: CASREGGSNQPQHF

j_gene: TRBJ2-3
abundance: .
d_gene: .
v_gene: TRBV28
CDR3nt: TGTGCCAGCAGTCAGGGGGAGGCTACGCAGTATTTT
CDR3aa: CASSQGEATQYF

j_gene: TRBJ1-1
abundance: .
d_gene: .
v_gene: TRBV30
CDR3nt: TGTGCCTGGAGTGTAGCGGGAAACACTGAAGCTTTCTTT
CDR3aa: CAWSVAGNTEAFF

j_gene: TRBJ2-7
abundance: .
d_gene: TRBD1
v_gene: TRBV4-1
CDR3nt: TGCGCCAGCAGCCAGCCGGGACAGGGGCACGAGCAGTACTTC
CDR3aa: CASSQPGQGHEQYF

j_gene: TRBJ2-7
abundance: .
d_gene: TRBD1
v_gene: TRBV7-2
CDR3nt: TGTGCCAGCAGCTTAGCTTCCATTCCGGGACAGGGGGGGAACGAGCAGTACTTC
CDR3aa: CASSLASIPGQGGNEQYF

j_gene: TRBJ2-7
abundance: .
d_gene: .
v_gene: TRBV2
CDR3nt: TGTGCCAGCAGTGGAAGAGGTAGCACATCAGGCCCAAACTACGAGCAGTACTTC
CDR3aa: CASSGRGSTSGPNYEQYF

j_gene: TRBJ2-1
abundance: .
d_gene: .
v_gene: TRBV19
CDR3nt: TGTGCCAGTAGTAGGCTTAGCTCCTACAATGAGCAGTTCTTC
CDR3aa: CASSRLSSYNEQFF

j_gene: TRBJ2-2
abundance: .
d_gene: TRBD1
v_gene: TRBV18
CDR3nt: TGTGCCAGCTCACCAAGCCACCGAGCGGGACAGGGACCCGGGGAGCTGTTTTTT
CDR3aa: CASSPSHRAGQGPGELFF

j_gene: TRBJ1-4
abundance: few
d_gene: .
v_gene: TRBV28
CDR3nt: TGTGCCAGCAGGAGGAGAAATGAAAAACTGTTTTTT
CDR3aa: CASRRRNEKLFF

j_gene: TRBJ2-7
abundance: .
d_gene: .
v_gene: TRBV7-8
CDR3nt: TGTGCCAGCAGCTTAGCCCGTCAGGACGTCACCTACGAGCAGTACTTC
CDR3aa: CASSLARQDVTYEQYF

j_gene: TRBJ1-2
abundance: .
d_gene: .
v_gene: TRBV7-8
CDR3nt: TGTGCCAGCAGCTTAGGGGTAGGGAACTATGGCTACACCTTC
CDR3aa: CASSLGVGNYGYTF

j_gene: TRBJ1-2
abundance: .
d_gene: .
v_gene: TRBV27
CDR3nt: TGTGCCAGCAGTTTAGGAGACAGCTATGGCTACACCTTC
CDR3aa: CASSLGDSYGYTF

j_gene: TRBJ2-5
abundance: .
d_gene: TRBD1
v_gene: TRBV2
CDR3nt: TGTGCCAGCAGGGAACAGGGGAACCAAGAGACCCAGTACTTC
CDR3aa: CASREQGNQETQYF

j_gene: TRBJ1-5
abundance: .
d_gene: TRBD1
v_gene: TRBV3-1/TRBV3-2
CDR3nt: TGTGCCAGCAGCCCGGGACAGGGTCAGCCCCAGCATTTT
CDR3aa: CASSPGQGQPQHF

j_gene: TRBJ2-7
abundance: .
d_gene: TRBD1
v_gene: TRBV5-6
CDR3nt: TGTGCCAGCAGCTTGGAGGGACAGGGTGGAACCTACGAGCAGTACTTC
CDR3aa: CASSLEGQGGTYEQYF

j_gene: TRBJ2-7
abundance: .
d_gene: TRBD2
v_gene: TRBV6-5
CDR3nt: TGTGCCAGCAGTTACCATAGCGGGGGGGGATACGAGCAGTACTTC
CDR3aa: CASSYHSGGGYEQYF

j_gene: TRBJ2-7
abundance: .
d_gene: TRBD2
v_gene: TRBV6-5
CDR3nt: TGTGCCAGCAGTTCACTAGCGGGGGACTACGAGCAGTACTTC
CDR3aa: CASSSLAGDYEQYF

j_gene: TRBJ1-5
abundance: .
d_gene: .
v_gene: TRBV28
CDR3nt: TGTGCCAGCAGTTTACGAACTGCAGTCTACGATCAGCCCCAGCATTTT
CDR3aa: CASSLRTAVYDQPQHF

j_gene: TRBJ2-2
abundance: .
d_gene: .
v_gene: TRBV6-5
CDR3nt: TGTGCCAGCAGTCAAAACACCGGGGAGCTGTTTTTT
CDR3aa: CASSQNTGELFF

j_gene: TRBJ2-5
abundance: .
d_gene: TRBD2
v_gene: TRBV7-7
CDR3nt: TGTGCTAGCAGCTTAGGAGGACTAGCGGGAGAGACCCAGTACTTC
CDR3aa: CASSLGGLAGETQYF

j_gene: TRBJ2-7
abundance: .
d_gene: .
v_gene: TRBV5-4
CDR3nt: TGTGCCAGCAGCTTAGATAACCACGAGCAGTACTTC
CDR3aa: CASSLDNHEQYF

j_gene: TRBJ2-2
abundance: .
d_gene: .
v_gene: TRBV1
CDR3nt: TGCACCAGCAGCCATCTCCTACCGAACACCGGGGAGCTGTTTTTT
CDR3aa: CTSSHLLPNTGELFF

j_gene: TRBJ1-2
abundance: .
d_gene: .
v_gene: TRBV28
CDR3nt: TGTGCCAGCAACCCATCGGAGTACTATGGCTACACCTTC
CDR3aa: CASNPSEYYGYTF

j_gene: TRBJ1-4
abundance: .
d_gene: TRBD1
v_gene: TRBV15
CDR3nt: TGTGCCACCAGCGCCTGGACAGGGGCGCCGGCTAATGAAAAACTGTTTTTT
CDR3aa: CATSAWTGAPANEKLFF

j_gene: TRBJ2-7
abundance: .
d_gene: TRBD2
v_gene: TRBV28
CDR3nt: TGTGCCAGCAGCAATCCTGGCGGGGGTCTCACTCGGTTC
CDR3aa: CASSNPGGGLTRF